The 9 T cell receptor beta chains presented below share a single source sample, sequenced in a study of cytomegalovirus exposure and HLA in healthy donors. Researchers ran the PCR with 60 Vbeta and 13 Jbeta primers. TCRdb's table, derived via immunoSEQ multiplex PCR, lists solely in-frame clones and lacks some. The sample lists around 200,000 clones; around 76% were seen once. Sequencing was performed on PBMCs. The receptors come from a woman aged 30 to 39 in good health and CMV-seropositive.

The chain has TRBV27 and TRBJ1-2; 7 nucleotides agree with TRBD1. This CDR3 region has 13 residues. CDR1 is MNHEY, CDR2 SMNVEV, per germline (reference sequence). V was clipped by 6 bases and J by 3 bases; unmatched bases: 4. CDR3 residues: CASREGQHYGYTF. CDR3 sequence (DNA): TGTGCCAGCAGAGAGGGACAGCACTATGGCTACACCTTC.

A note on this clone: This sample includes further DNA sequences coding for the same CDR3. The rearrangement joins TRBV6-5 to TRBJ1-1; D not resolved. This CDR3 has 13 amino acids. The V end lost 7 bases, the J end lost 0 bases, and 9 bases lay between the germline ends. Germline assignment: CDR1 MNHEY and CDR2 SVGAGI. The CDR3 region is CASTGGLNTEAFF. The CDR3 DNA reads TGTGCCAGCACCGGAGGTCTGAACACTGAAGCTTTCTTT.

The chain has TRBV28 and TRBJ2-7; TRBD1 aligns across 7 bases. The CDR3 consists of 14 residues. The trim removed 7 bases at V and 3 bases at J, leaving 9 bases unmatched. Germline V gene lookup returns CDR1 MDHEN and CDR2 SYDVKM. The CDR3 bases are TGTGCCAGCACCGTTCCGGGACAGATCTACGAGCAGTACTTC. This translates into CASTVPGQIYEQYF.

The chain employs TRBV5-4 and TRBJ2-7; TRBD2 aligns across 7 bases. The CDR3 sequence is 14 residues long. Germline V CDR1 and CDR2: SGHNT, YYREEE (reference sequence). V shed 0 bases, J shed 5 bases, and the junction held 5 bases outside the gene matches. The CDR3 spells CASSLGGRENEQYF. The CDR3 bases are TGTGCCAGCAGCTTGGGAGGGCGGGAGAACGAGCAGTACTTC.

The rearrangement joins TRBV25-1 to TRBJ1-2; D is possibly TRBD1 (5 bases). Germline CDR1 is MGHDK and CDR2 is SYGVNS. V lost 7 bases and J lost 5, with 17 bases in between. The CDR3 length is 14 residues. CDR3 bases: TGTGCCAGCACACCGGGGGACGGGAGGTATGGCTACACCTTC. Translation gives CASTPGDGRYGYTF.

The chain carries TRBV29-1 and TRBJ1-4; 8 nucleotides line up with TRBD1. With 6 bases clipped from V and 0 bases from J, the junction kept 3 bases outside the gene matches. CDR1 and CDR2 from the germline V gene are SQVTM and ANQGSEA. The CDR3 length is 14 residues. The CDR3 loop reads CSVADRATNEKLFF. CDR3 DNA: TGCAGCGTAGCGGACAGGGCAACTAATGAAAAACTGTTTTTT.

This clone appeared a few times. The chain couples TRBV18 to TRBJ1-2; the match to TRBD1 covers 10 bases. After removal of 5 bases from V and 6 bases from J, the junction contained 6 bases not matched to a gene. The CDR3 sequence is 14 residues long. Germline CDR1 is KGHSH and CDR2 is LQKENI. Here the CDR3 DNA reads TGTGCCAGCTCAACGACAGGGGGCGTAGATGGCTACACCTTC. Its translation is CASSTTGGVDGYTF.

V gene TRBV30 combines with J gene TRBJ1-6, with a tentative D call TRBD1 (5 bases). CDR1 GTSNPN and CDR2 SVGIG come from the germline V gene (reference sequence). This CDR3 has 13 residues. V dropped 3 bases and J dropped 9 bases, with 12 bases sitting between them. CDR3 sequence (DNA): TGTGCCTGGAGGGTGGGGGGGACTTCACCCCTCCACTTT. Protein: CAWRVGGTSPLHF. Variable domain in full (rest from reference TRBV30 and TRBJ1-6): SQTIHQWPATLVQPVGSPLSLECTVEGTSNPNLYWYRQAAGRGLQLLFYSVGIGQISSEVPQNLSASRPQDRQFILSSKKLLLSDSGFYLCAWRVGGTSPLHFGNGTRLTVT.

DNA for the CDR3: TGTGCCAGTCATTGGGGCGGGGGGTACACTGAAGCTTTCTTT. Its protein product is CASHWGGGYTEAFF. The V and J genes are TRBV6-6 and TRBJ1-1; maybe TRBD1 (5 bases). The CDR3 covers 14 residues. Per the germline V gene, CDR1 is MNHNY and CDR2 is SVGAGI (reference sequence). Trimming took off 9 bases at V and 3 bases at J, with 17 bases between the two ends.